This T cell receptor (beta chain) was recovered during a study of regulatory T cells in long-lasting Graves disease. Time point noted: newly diagnosed GD, antithyroid drugs for less than 3 months. The TCR library was prepared using RNA isolated from PBMCs. HTBI primers from iRepertoire and Arm-PCR of CDR3 regions yielded the TCR beta libraries. TCRdb reprocessed the multiplex PCR reads via MiXCR and lists one record per CDR3 protein. The sample holds under 450,000 distinct CDR3 sequences, 10% to 15% seen once. This clonotype was detected many times. Its antigen is unidentified. Study conclusions and caveats: Accuracy may have suffered from the small sample size.

This sample also appeared in a second study, on T cells in Graves' hyperthyroidism and ophthalmopathy.

Sequenced material: peripheral blood mononuclear cells (PBMCs), taken at new diagnosis, from a patient treated with antithyroid drugs. This clonotype was obtained from a young woman with Graves disease.

Here the CDR3 reads CASSLAKSEQYF. CDR3 DNA sequence: TGTGCCAGCAGCTTAGCTAAGTCCGAGCAGTACTTC. The V gene is TRBV7-9, the J gene TRBJ2-7; no definite D call. From germline, CDR1 is SEHNR and CDR2 FQNEAQ (reference sequence). This CDR3 has 12 residues. V lost 0 bases to trimming and J lost 6 bases, with 6 bases between them. Full variable domain (missing parts from reference TRBV7-9 and TRBJ2-7): DTGVSQNPRHKITKRGQNVTFRCDPISEHNRLYWYRQTLGQGPEFLTYFQNEAQLEKSRLLSDRFSAERPKGSFSTLEIQRTEQGDSAMYLCASSLAKSEQYFGPGTRLTVT.